A single sample is the source of the 20 T cell receptor beta chains below, sequenced in a study of shared clonotypes between healthy human individuals. TCRdb keeps only in-frame clones here, not all; method: immunoSEQ multiplex PCR. The sample has around 1.9 million clones, around 95% seen once. The naive CD8 fraction comprised CD45RO-negative cells positively selected for CCR7 and excluded terminally differentiated effector memory CD45RA+ cells. The sequenced sample consisted of naive CD8+ T cells from PBMCs. Receptors were obtained from a man aged 18 to 29 in good health. Some clones in this sample may be carry-over from other donors' samples.

This clone was observed a few times. V is TRBV27 and J is TRBJ2-7; TRBD1 matches at 8 bases. CDR1 and CDR2 from the germline V gene are MNHEY and SMNVEV (reference sequence). The V gene end was trimmed by 4 bases and the J gene end by 0 bases; junction bases not matched to a gene: 5. This CDR3 has 15 amino acids. CDR3 DNA: TGTGCCAGCAGTTCCCGGACAGGGAGCTCCTACGAGCAGTACTTC. It translates to CASSSRTGSSYEQYF.

The V gene is TRBV9, the J gene TRBJ2-1; possibly TRBD2 for D (6 bases). V lost 0 bases, J lost 9 bases, and 16 bases lay in between. The germline gives CDR1 SGDLS, CDR2 YYNGEE. The CDR3 extends over 15 amino acids. CDR3 bases: TGTGCCAGCAGCGTAGGGGGCGGGAAAGTTCGTGAGCAGTTCTTC. It translates to CASSVGGGKVREQFF.

The DNA of the CDR3 is TGCGCCAGCAGCCAGTCAAGACACGACAGAAATGAAAAACTGTTTTTT. Its protein product is CASSQSRHDRNEKLFF. The chain uses TRBV4-3 and TRBJ1-4, with D possibly matching TRBD1 (5 bases). The germline V gene has CDR1 LGHNA and CDR2 YSLEER. This CDR3 is built from 16 residues. With 3 bases removed from V and 5 bases from J, the gap between germline ends came to 16 bases.

This chain joins TRBV30 and TRBJ2-7; no firm D call. This CDR3 contains 12 residues. CDR1 and CDR2 from the germline V gene are GTSNPN and SVGIG (reference sequence). V lost 3 bases and J lost 5, with 11 bases in between. CDR3 residues: CAWSPNKNEQYF. The CDR3 nucleotides read TGTGCCTGGAGCCCCAATAAGAACGAGCAGTACTTC.

The chain joins TRBV9 to TRBJ2-1; D ambiguous. Germline CDR1 is SGDLS and CDR2 is YYNGEE. The V end was cut by 3 bases, the J end by 8 bases, with 15 bases between. CDR3 length equals 14 residues. DNA of the CDR3: TGTGCCAGCAGCGCCCGGGCTAGGGCGGATGAGCAGTTCTTC. Its protein product is CASSARARADEQFF.

V is TRBV27 and J is TRBJ1-2, with D possibly matching TRBD1 (5 bases). Germline V gene lookup returns CDR1 MNHEY and CDR2 SMNVEV (reference sequence). V was shortened by 3 bases and J by 7 bases, with 15 bases between the two germline ends. The CDR3 contains 14 residues. CDR3 nucleotides: TGTGCCAGCAGTTTGGAGGGAGGGGACGGTGGCTACACCTTC. This translates into CASSLEGGDGGYTF.

As for this clone: A much larger clone lies a single base off, so this may be a read error. The sample contains more than one DNA sequence encoding this CDR3. This chain uses TRBV27 with TRBJ2-6; no clear D gene. This CDR3 comprises 13 residues. The germline V gene encodes CDR1 MNHEY and CDR2 SMNVEV (reference sequence). Trimming removed 5 bases at V and 0 bases at J, with 2 bases between. The CDR3 here is CASSLSGANVLTF. The CDR3 DNA reads TGTGCCAGCAGTCTCTCTGGGGCCAACGTCCTGACTTTC.

V is TRBV7-2 and J is TRBJ2-3, with 7 bases that match TRBD2. The V segment lost 1 base and the J segment 3 bases; nucleotides outside the gene matches: 10. Germline CDR1 is SGHTA and CDR2 is FQGNSA. This CDR3 has 17 amino acids. The CDR3 reads CASSLVPPGLHTDTQYF. CDR3 coding DNA: TGTGCCAGCAGCTTAGTTCCTCCGGGACTACATACAGATACGCAGTATTTT.

V gene TRBV29-1 combines with J gene TRBJ1-2, with 10 bases matching TRBD1. Per the germline V gene, CDR1 is SQVTM and CDR2 is ANQGSEA. Germline trimming cut 4 bases from V and 7 bases from J; bases unmatched to any gene: 9. The CDR3 is made up of 14 amino acids. The CDR3 bases are TGCAGCGTTGTCCTCCGGGACAGGGGATCTGGCTACACCTTC. It codes for CSVVLRDRGSGYTF.

The CDR3 is CASSSLGPTLAGGHPTGELFF. In DNA, the CDR3 is TGTGCCAGCAGCTCTCTTGGCCCCACACTAGCGGGAGGCCATCCCACCGGGGAGCTGTTTTTT. The J gene is TRBJ2-2, the V gene TRBV7-7; 12 nucleotides match TRBD2. Germline trimming cut 4 bases from V and 4 bases from J; bases unmatched to any gene: 19. CDR1 and CDR2 from the germline V gene are SSHAT and FNYEAQ (reference sequence). This CDR3 is built from 21 residues.

The chain is built from TRBV7-2 and TRBJ2-3; D might be TRBD2 (5 bases). Germline V gene sequence: CDR1 SGHTA, CDR2 FQGNSA. This CDR3 has 15 residues. The V end lost 3 bases, the J end lost 2 bases, and 12 bases lay between the germline ends. The CDR3 here is CASSFGLSNTDTQYF. In DNA, the CDR3 is TGTGCCAGCAGCTTTGGACTGTCAAACACAGATACGCAGTATTTT.

The genes are TRBV5-6 and TRBJ2-7; 9 bases agree with TRBD2. Germline CDR1 reads SGHDT; CDR2 reads YYEEEE. V gave up 1 base and J gave up 2 bases; unmatched junction bases: 10. This CDR3 region has 17 residues. CDR3 amino acids: CASSLQSPPSGAYEQYF. For the CDR3, the DNA is TGTGCCAGCAGCTTGCAAAGCCCCCCTAGCGGGGCCTACGAGCAGTACTTC.

This clone was recorded only once. This chain links TRBV27 with TRBJ2-7; D gene uncertain. The CDR3 runs to 16 residues. CDR1 MNHEY and CDR2 SMNVEV come from the germline V gene (reference sequence). V lost 6 bases and J lost 0, with 18 bases in between. This CDR3 is CASSSPSAYSSYEQYF. CDR3 DNA sequence: TGTGCCAGCAGCTCCCCAAGCGCGTACTCCTCCTACGAGCAGTACTTC.

The chain recombines TRBV29-1 with TRBJ2-1, with D tentatively TRBD1 or TRBD2 (5 bases each). Germline V gene lookup returns CDR1 SQVTM and CDR2 ANQGSEA. This CDR3 has 14 amino acids. V dropped 3 bases and J dropped 3 bases, with 12 bases sitting between them. The CDR3 DNA reads as TGCAGCGTTGATATCCGGGACCGCTACAATGAGCAGTTCTTC. Translation gives CSVDIRDRYNEQFF.

The V call is TRBV13, the J call TRBJ2-5; possibly TRBD2 for D (5 bases). Germline V lookup: CDR1 PRHDT, CDR2 FYEKMQ (reference sequence). CDR3 size: 14 residues. The V and J ends lost 4 bases and 5 bases respectively, with 14 bases between them. The CDR3 region is CASSYPGSRETQYF. The CDR3, as DNA: TGTGCCAGCAGCTACCCGGGATCGAGGGAGACCCAGTACTTC.

CDR3 DNA sequence: TGTGCCAGCAGCCATCGGGCCTATGGCTACACCTTC. It specifies CASSHRAYGYTF. The chain has TRBV11-2 and TRBJ1-2; no clear D gene. The CDR3 spans 12 residues. Trimming took 5 bases from V and 4 from J, leaving 8 bases between them. The germline V gene has CDR1 SGHAT and CDR2 FQNNGV.

The chain combines TRBV7-8 with TRBJ2-2, with 16 nucleotides matching TRBD2. Trimming cost V 1 base and J 4 bases; bases outside gene matches: 12. Germline values: CDR1 SGHVS, CDR2 FQNEAQ. The CDR3 loop spans 21 amino acids. The CDR3 loop is CASSLVVGTSGRAGATGELFF. The CDR3 DNA reads as TGTGCCAGCAGCTTAGTAGTCGGGACTAGCGGGAGGGCCGGGGCCACCGGGGAGCTGTTTTTT.

This clone was picked up one time. The chain joins TRBV6-5 to TRBJ2-7; D call uncertain. CDR3 length equals 12 residues. Germline values: CDR1 MNHEY, CDR2 SVGAGI. Deletions cut 5 bases from V and 3 bases from J, with 8 bases between. CDR3 coding DNA: TGTGCCAGCAGTCTCGGGCGCTACGAGCAGTACTTC. Encoded protein: CASSLGRYEQYF.

The rearrangement uses TRBV27 and TRBJ2-1; 9 bases align to TRBD2. The CDR3 consists of 15 residues. The junction had 6 bases not matched to a gene; V was cut back by 5 bases and J by 4 bases. Looked up from germline, CDR1 is MNHEY and CDR2 is SMNVEV (reference sequence). The chain's CDR3 is CASSPEAGGYNEQFF. The CDR3, as DNA: TGTGCCAGCAGTCCCGAGGCGGGAGGGTACAATGAGCAGTTCTTC.

Worth noting for this clone: Other DNA sequences in this specimen translate into the identical CDR3. This rearrangement joins TRBV27 to TRBJ2-7, with no clear D. The V gene's germline CDR1 is MNHEY and CDR2 SMNVEV (reference sequence). The V end lost 8 bases, the J end lost 0 bases, and 8 bases lay between the germline ends. The CDR3 loop spans 12 amino acids. DNA for the CDR3: TGTGCCAGCGGCTACTACTCCTACGAGCAGTACTTC. Translation: CASGYYSYEQYF.